These 17 T cell receptor beta chains share one sample of origin, sequenced in a study of shared clonotypes between healthy human individuals. Profiled with immunoSEQ multiplex PCR; TCRdb holds only in-frame clones, not every one. This table holds about 530,000 clones, 60% to 80% found once. The specimen was PBMCs. These receptors were obtained from a woman aged 40 to 50 in good health. Some clones in this sample may be carry-over from other donors' samples.

The rearrangement joins TRBV18 to TRBJ2-3; no reliable D call. The CDR3 is made up of 14 amino acids. The germline V gene encodes CDR1 KGHSH and CDR2 LQKENI. Deletions cut 5 bases from V and 0 bases from J, with 9 bases between. CDR3 sequence: CASSFSSSTDTQYF. The CDR3 bases are TGTGCCAGCTCATTCAGTTCTAGCACAGATACGCAGTATTTT. Full variable domain (missing parts from reference TRBV18 and TRBJ2-3): NAGVMQNPRHLVRRRGQEARLRCSPMKGHSHVYWYRQLPEEGLKFMVYLQKENIIDESGMPKERFSAEFPKEGPSILRIQQVVRGDSAAYFCASSFSSSTDTQYFGPGTRLTVL.

Comments on this clone: This is likely an artifact of a read error, given a far larger clone one base away. This rearrangement joins TRBV6-4 to TRBJ2-3, with 8 positions matching TRBD2. Losses at the gene ends were 2 bases for V and 0 bases for J; bases not matched to a gene: 1. The CDR3 loop spans 15 amino acids. The germline V gene encodes CDR1 MRHNA and CDR2 SNTAGT. This CDR3 reads CASSDASGSTDTQYF. DNA of the CDR3: TGTGCCAGCAGTGACGCTAGCGGGAGCACAGATACGCAGTATTTT.

This clone was seen at least ten times. The chain combines TRBV6-4 with TRBJ2-3; 10 bases are shared with TRBD2. The CDR3 has 15 residues. Germline assignment: CDR1 MRHNA and CDR2 SNTAGT. V was pared by 3 bases and J by 4 bases, with 4 bases of the junction left unmatched. The CDR3 DNA is TGTGCCAGCAGTGAGGCAGCGGGAGGGGCAGATACGCAGTATTTT. It is translated as CASSEAAGGADTQYF.

J is TRBJ1-5 and V is TRBV5-4; no clear D. The CDR3 loop spans 13 amino acids. With 3 bases removed from V and 3 bases from J, the gap between germline ends came to 7 bases. CDR1 and CDR2 (germline): SGHNT, YYREEE (reference sequence). CDR3 amino acids: CASSSGYNQPQHF. In DNA, the CDR3 is TGTGCCAGCAGCTCTGGATACAATCAGCCCCAGCATTTT.

V gene TRBV6-5 combines with J gene TRBJ2-3, with 8 positions matching TRBD2. Trimming took 6 bases from V and 2 from J; bases not matched to a gene: 7. Per germline, CDR1 MNHEY and CDR2 SVGAGI. The CDR3 has 15 residues. In nucleotides, the CDR3 is TGTGCCAGCAGGGCGAGCGGGAGTCTCACAGATACGCAGTATTTT. It is translated as CASRASGSLTDTQYF.

J is TRBJ2-1 and V is TRBV2; D unclear. The germline CDR1 and CDR2 sequences are SNHLY and FYNNEI. V was cut by 0 bases and J by 5 bases, with 14 bases left in between. The CDR3 runs 16 residues. CDR3 region: CASSEARRTSDNEQFF. In DNA form, the CDR3 reads TGTGCCAGCAGTGAAGCGCGACGGACCTCGGACAATGAGCAGTTCTTC.

J is TRBJ2-3 and V is TRBV29-1, with D unclear. CDR1 is SQVTM and CDR2 is ANQGSEA in the germline V gene. The CDR3 covers 12 residues. The V gene lost 5 bases and the J gene lost 3 bases, with 9 bases spanning the gap. As DNA, the CDR3 is TGCAGCGTTTTGATCCGGACAGATACGCAGTATTTT. This codes for CSVLIRTDTQYF.

This chain joins TRBV18 and TRBJ2-1, with 9 bases lining up with TRBD2. Germline CDR1 KGHSH, CDR2 LQKENI. The CDR3 totals 16 residues. Unmatched junction bases numbered 3, after V lost 0 bases and J lost 3 bases. CDR3 region: CASSPPETSGYNEQFF. The CDR3 region has the DNA TGTGCCAGCTCACCACCGGAGACTAGCGGCTACAATGAGCAGTTCTTC.

The chain has TRBV5-5 and TRBJ2-7; 7 nucleotides agree with TRBD1. This CDR3 has 15 amino acids. With V trimmed by 4 bases and J by 3 bases, 10 bases remained unmatched. In germline, CDR1 is SGHKS, CDR2 YYEKEE (reference sequence). In DNA form, the CDR3 reads TGTGCCAGCAGCCGGGCCGGGGACAGAGTCTACGAGCAGTACTTC. It is translated as CASSRAGDRVYEQYF. Variable domain in full (rest from reference TRBV5-5 and TRBJ2-7): DAGVTQSPTHLIKTRGQQVTLRCSPISGHKSVSWYQQVLGQGPQFIFQYYEKEERGRGNFPDRFSARQFPNYSSELNVNALLLGDSALYLCASSRAGDRVYEQYFGPGTRLTVT.

In its sample, this clone was seen once. The chain links TRBV19 to TRBJ1-1; TRBD1 might be the D (5 bases). This CDR3 region has 12 residues. The ends were cut back, 5 bases at V and 11 bases at J, with 15 bases in the middle. Germline V CDR1 and CDR2: LNHDA, SQIVND (reference sequence). The CDR3: CASSPRGGVAFF. CDR3 nucleotide sequence: TGTGCCAGTAGTCCCCGAGGAGGGGTGGCTTTCTTT. The variable domain in full, completed from reference TRBV19 and TRBJ1-1, reads DGGITQSPKYLFRKEGQNVTLSCEQNLNHDAMYWYRQDPGQGLRLIYYSQIVNDFQKGDIAEGYSVSREKKESFPLTVTSAQKNPTAFYLCASSPRGGVAFFGQGTRLTVV.

This rearrangement joins TRBV9 to TRBJ1-3, with TRBD1 matching over 10 bases. Losses at the gene ends were 0 bases for V and 2 bases for J; bases not matched to a gene: 11. CDR3 length equals 19 residues. Germline V CDR1 and CDR2: SGDLS, YYNGEE. In nucleotides, the CDR3 is TGTGCCAGCAGCGTAGAGGGACAGGGGAAACCAAGCCCTGGAAACACCATATATTTT. Translation: CASSVEGQGKPSPGNTIYF.

The V and J genes are TRBV19 and TRBJ2-3; 10 bases map to TRBD1. Germline values: CDR1 LNHDA, CDR2 SQIVND (reference sequence). This CDR3 is 14 amino acids long. V trimming: 6 bases; J trimming: 3 bases; junction bases outside the gene matches: 3. CDR3 protein: CASSDRGLTDTQYF. The CDR3 DNA is TGTGCCAGTAGCGACAGGGGGCTGACAGATACGCAGTATTTT.

V usage is TRBV7-9 and J usage is TRBJ2-2; possibly TRBD2 for D (6 bases). CDR1 is SEHNR and CDR2 is FQNEAQ in the germline V gene (reference sequence). The CDR3 is made up of 16 amino acids. Deletions cut 5 bases from V and 0 bases from J, with 13 bases between. CDR3 region: CASSKSGGTNTGELFF. CDR3 bases: TGTGCCAGCAGCAAAAGCGGAGGGACGAACACCGGGGAGCTGTTTTTT.

The chain recombines TRBV15 with TRBJ2-5; weak D call: TRBD1 (5 bases). Germline V CDR1 and CDR2: LNHNV, YYDKDF (reference sequence). Trimming left V 3 bases short and J 1 base short, with 6 bases between. CDR3 size: 13 residues. The CDR3 DNA reads as TGTGCCACCAGCAGGACAGTCCAAGAGACCCAGTACTTC. Residues: CATSRTVQETQYF.

The CDR3 DNA reads TGTGCCAGCTCACCATTTACGACAGAGGCTTTCTTT. Its protein is CASSPFTTEAFF. The J gene is TRBJ1-1, the V gene TRBV18, with a weak D call TRBD1 (5 bases). V lost 2 bases to trimming and J lost 11 bases, with 12 bases between them. The germline V gene encodes CDR1 KGHSH and CDR2 LQKENI. The CDR3 loop spans 12 amino acids.

The chain has TRBV27 and TRBJ2-5, with 7 bases aligning to TRBD2. The DNA end favors TRBJ2-7, so the J call may be wrong. The CDR3 has 11 residues. Per germline, CDR1 MNHEY and CDR2 SMNVEV (reference sequence). For the CDR3, the DNA is TGTGCCAGCTGGGGGGGTTACGAGCAGTACTTC. It translates to CASWGGYEQYF.

V gene TRBV19 combines with J gene TRBJ2-6, with D perhaps TRBD2 (5 bases). CDR1 and CDR2 (germline): LNHDA, SQIVND (reference sequence). V lost 10 bases, J lost 1 base, and 17 bases lay in between. This CDR3 contains 16 residues. In nucleotides, the CDR3 is TGTGCCACCCGAGGCGGGTGGGTTTCTGGGGCCAACGTCCTGACTTTC. Its protein product is CATRGGWVSGANVLTF. The complete variable domain, with remaining parts taken from reference TRBV19 and TRBJ2-6, reads DGGITQSPKYLFRKEGQNVTLSCEQNLNHDAMYWYRQDPGQGLRLIYYSQIVNDFQKGDIAEGYSVSREKKESFPLTVTSAQKNPTAFYLCATRGGWVSGANVLTFGAGSRLTVL.